Presented here are 20 T cell receptor beta chains from one specimen sequenced in a study of blood T cell repertoires in COVID-19. Assay: immunoSEQ multiplex PCR; the TCRdb copy retains only in-frame clones and omits some. The table records approximately 300,000 clones, 90% of them present only once. Sequencing was performed on PBMCs or T cells enriched from blood (not recorded which). The receptors stem from a man between 60 and 75 years old who had recovered from COVID-19.

CDR3 bases: TGCGCCAGCAGCCAAGATAGTCCCGGTTTAGAACCCCAGCATTTT. Protein product: CASSQDSPGLEPQHF. The chain uses TRBV4-1 and TRBJ1-5; D call uncertain. V was shortened by 0 bases and J by 10 bases, with 16 bases between the two germline ends. The length of the CDR3 is 15 residues. Germline-derived CDR1 and CDR2 are MGHRA and YSYEKL.

The chain uses TRBV5-5 and TRBJ1-4, with D hard to call. The CDR3 spans 18 residues. Trimming took off 0 bases at V and 0 bases at J, with 15 bases between the two ends. CDR1 SGHKS and CDR2 YYEKEE come from the germline V gene (reference sequence). CDR3 residues: CASSLGRVAAPTNEKLFF. The CDR3 DNA is TGTGCCAGCAGCTTGGGTCGAGTCGCGGCCCCAACTAATGAAAAACTGTTTTTT.

The chain uses TRBV6-5 and TRBJ1-6; 11 positions agree with TRBD1. This CDR3 is 15 amino acids long. Germline trimming cut 6 bases from V and 8 bases from J; bases unmatched to any gene: 6. Germline assignment: CDR1 MNHEY and CDR2 SVGAGI. The CDR3 DNA reads TGTGCCAGCAGAAGGACAGGGGGCCTATATTCACCCCTCCACTTT. Its translation is CASRRTGGLYSPLHF.

This clone was seen a handful of times. The CDR3 DNA reads TGTGCCAGCAGCCTTCAGGGGACGGACTACAATGAGCAGTTCTTC. Translated: CASSLQGTDYNEQFF. This chain connects TRBV7-8 to TRBJ2-1; a possible D gene is TRBD1 (6 bases). V lost 5 bases and J 3 bases, leaving 14 bases between the germline ends. The CDR3 loop spans 15 amino acids. Germline CDR1 is SGHVS and CDR2 is FQNEAQ.

This sequence joins TRBV3-1 (or the pseudogene TRBV3-2) and TRBJ2-5; 7 nucleotides agree with TRBD1. The junction had 8 bases not matched to a gene; V was cut back by 4 bases and J by 3 bases. The CDR3 contains 15 residues. CDR1 and CDR2 (germline): LGHDT, YNNKEL (reference sequence). Written as DNA, the CDR3 is TGTGCCAGCAGCCGTACCGGGACAGATAAAGAGACCCAGTACTTC. Its protein product is CASSRTGTDKETQYF.

This chain connects TRBV5-1 to TRBJ1-1, with TRBD1 as a possible D gene (6 bases). This CDR3 comprises 14 residues. Germline lookup yields CDR1 SGHRS and CDR2 YFSETQ. The V end lost 4 bases, the J end lost 5 bases, and 15 bases lay between the germline ends. CDR3 in amino acids: CASSGAGARTEAFF. CDR3 nucleotides: TGCGCCAGCAGCGGAGCGGGGGCACGTACTGAAGCTTTCTTT.

The chain has TRBV19 and TRBJ1-2; D ambiguous. CDR3 size: 13 residues. CDR1 and CDR2 from the germline V gene are LNHDA and SQIVND (reference sequence). V was cut by 8 bases and J by 7 bases, with 17 bases left in between. The chain's CDR3 is CASAREWRRGYTF. The CDR3 region has the DNA TGTGCCAGTGCCAGAGAGTGGCGGCGTGGCTACACCTTC. Looking up the rest from reference TRBV19 and TRBJ1-2 gives the full variable domain: DGGITQSPKYLFRKEGQNVTLSCEQNLNHDAMYWYRQDPGQGLRLIYYSQIVNDFQKGDIAEGYSVSREKKESFPLTVTSAQKNPTAFYLCASAREWRRGYTFGSGTRLTVV.

The chain couples TRBV3-1 (or the pseudogene TRBV3-2) to TRBJ1-1, with D unclear. V was clipped by 5 bases and J by 0 bases, with 10 bases between them. The CDR3 has 14 residues. Germline V gene sequence: CDR1 LGHDT, CDR2 YNNKEL (reference sequence). The CDR3 DNA reads as TGTGCCAGCAGCGTGGGAGTCATGAACACTGAAGCTTTCTTT. Translated: CASSVGVMNTEAFF.

The gene calls are TRBV29-1 and TRBJ1-1; D may be TRBD1 (6 bases). The CDR3 has 12 amino acids. Trimming stripped 4 bases from V and 5 bases from J, with 11 bases between. From germline, CDR1 is SQVTM and CDR2 ANQGSEA. The CDR3 loop reads CSVGAGVTEAFF. Here the CDR3 DNA reads TGCAGCGTTGGGGCAGGGGTTACTGAAGCTTTCTTT.

The chain has TRBV24-1 and TRBJ1-2; 7 nucleotides agree with TRBD1. The CDR3 is made up of 14 amino acids. CDR1 and CDR2 from the germline V gene are KGHDR and SFDVKD. The V gene end was trimmed by 4 bases and the J gene end by 6 bases; junction bases not matched to a gene: 7. The CDR3 nucleotides are TGTGCCACCAGTGACCCCGGACAGGCTCATGGCTACACCTTC. This sequence encodes CATSDPGQAHGYTF.

J is TRBJ2-2 and V is TRBV4-1; 7 nucleotides match TRBD2. Germline values: CDR1 MGHRA, CDR2 YSYEKL. Trimming cost V 0 bases and J 11 bases; bases outside gene matches: 9. There are 15 residues in the CDR3. CDR3 protein: CASSQEGRASDELFF. The CDR3 DNA follows: TGCGCCAGCAGCCAAGAGGGGAGGGCTAGCGATGAGCTGTTTTTT.

The chain carries TRBV27 and TRBJ1-1; D unclear. The CDR3 runs to 13 residues. CDR1 is MNHEY and CDR2 is SMNVEV in the germline V gene (reference sequence). V was clipped by 5 bases and J by 8 bases, with 15 bases between them. This CDR3 reads CASSTNYGREAFF. CDR3 bases: TGTGCCAGCAGTACGAATTATGGGAGAGAAGCTTTCTTT.

J is TRBJ2-3 and V is TRBV9; the D gene is possibly TRBD2 (5 bases). Deletions cut 0 bases from V and 3 bases from J, with 20 bases between. Germline V gives CDR1 SGDLS, CDR2 YYNGEE. There are 18 residues in the CDR3. In nucleotides, the CDR3 is TGTGCCAGCAGCGTAGCTACTTCGAGCGGCAGTACTACAGATACGCAGTATTTT. Its protein is CASSVATSSGSTTDTQYF.

The V and J genes are TRBV13 and TRBJ1-5; TRBD1 matches 8 bases. V was clipped by 0 bases and J by 7 bases; unmatched bases: 2. Germline V gene data show CDR1 as PRHDT and CDR2 as FYEKMQ (reference sequence). The CDR3 contains 14 residues. CDR3 region: CASSLGRGRQPQHF. Written as DNA, the CDR3 is TGTGCCAGCAGCTTAGGCAGGGGGCGGCAGCCCCAGCATTTT.

The chain has TRBV19 and TRBJ1-1; D is unresolved. With 7 bases removed from V and 6 bases from J, the gap between germline ends came to 15 bases. Looked up from germline, CDR1 is LNHDA and CDR2 is SQIVND (reference sequence). CDR3 size: 13 residues. CDR3 DNA sequence: TGTGCCAGTACCGGGGTGTTGGTCCCTGAAGCTTTCTTT. Translating it yields CASTGVLVPEAFF.

V and J are TRBV4-3 and TRBJ1-2, with TRBD1 identical over 9 bases. CDR3 length equals 15 residues. The V and J ends lost 1 base and 1 base, in that order; junction bases with no gene match: 1. Germline loops: CDR1 LGHNA, CDR2 YSLEER. The CDR3 is CASSQGTGDNYGYTF. Here the CDR3 DNA reads TGCGCCAGCAGCCAAGGGACAGGGGATAACTATGGCTACACCTTC.

The chain recombines TRBV2 with TRBJ2-5; 11 positions agree with TRBD2. V gave up 1 base and J gave up 5 bases; unmatched junction bases: 0. Germline CDR1 SNHLY, CDR2 FYNNEI. The CDR3 spans 14 residues. CDR3 amino acids: CASSEVAGGETQYF. CDR3 nucleotide sequence: TGTGCCAGCAGTGAAGTAGCGGGGGGGGAGACCCAGTACTTC.

This chain joins TRBV30 and TRBJ2-1; 9 nucleotides line up with TRBD2. After removal of 3 bases from V and 0 bases from J, the junction contained 6 bases not matched to a gene. Germline V lookup: CDR1 GTSNPN, CDR2 SVGIG (reference sequence). The CDR3 loop spans 16 amino acids. CDR3 in DNA: TGTGCCTGGAGGGGGACTAGCTGGAGCTCCTACAATGAGCAGTTCTTC. Translating gives CAWRGTSWSSYNEQFF.

V usage is TRBV10-3 and J usage is TRBJ1-5; no clear D gene. The CDR3 length is 14 residues. CDR1 ENHRY and CDR2 SYGVKD come from the germline V gene. Trimming pared 2 bases from V and 7 bases from J, leaving 12 bases between. The CDR3 DNA is TGTGCCATCAGTGAGATCATAATCGGGCAGCCCCAGCATTTT. This encodes CAISEIIIGQPQHF.

This clone was recorded once. The chain employs TRBV6-1 and TRBJ2-5; no reliable D call. Germline lookup yields CDR1 MNHNS and CDR2 SASEGT. The CDR3 has 14 residues. Trimming stripped 1 base from V and 5 bases from J, with 11 bases between. The DNA of the CDR3 is TGTGCCAGCAGTGAAGTGGGCTCGATGGAGACCCAGTACTTC. This translates into CASSEVGSMETQYF.